These T cell receptor beta chains were read from a single sample in a study of control samples from healthy donors and cancer patients. Assay: immunoSEQ multiplex PCR; the TCRdb copy retains only in-frame clones and omits some. This sample has some 150,000 clones; 90% to 95% occur once, and the top ten carry around 1.5%. Material for sequencing was blood. Source of these receptors: a woman aged 25 to 39 in good health. Both conserved end residues are part of each CDR3. A D gene is named only where the DNA matches it firmly. Size values are once, few and many counts, or a class for expanded clones, and some rows have none.

TRBJ2-1	.	TRBV15	.	CATTVSSYNEQFF	TGTGCCACCACAGTATCCTCCTACAATGAGCAGTTCTTC
TRBJ2-2	.	TRBV18	.	CASSPRPGVSGELFF	TGTGCCAGCTCACCGCGCCCCGGAGTGTCCGGGGAGCTGTTTTTT
TRBJ1-5	.	TRBV27	.	CASSLSGWGDQPQHF	TGTGCCAGCAGTTTATCAGGGTGGGGGGATCAGCCCCAGCATTTT
TRBJ1-2	.	TRBV28	.	CASSLAPNYGYTF	TGTGCCAGCAGTTTAGCCCCTAACTATGGCTACACCTTC
TRBJ1-4	.	TRBV6-6	.	CASSGLSEKLFF	TGTGCCAGCAGTGGACTGAGTGAAAAACTGTTTTTT
TRBJ1-2	.	TRBV5-6	TRBD1	CASSLVDRETNYGYTF	TGTGCCAGCAGCTTGGTGGACAGGGAAACTAACTATGGCTACACCTTC
TRBJ2-3	.	TRBV9	.	CASSVGDSGTDTQYF	TGTGCCAGCAGCGTAGGGGATAGCGGCACAGATACGCAGTATTTT
TRBJ2-3	.	TRBV24-1	.	CATTGTQSTDTQYF	TGTGCCACCACGGGGACACAAAGCACAGATACGCAGTATTTT
TRBJ1-1	.	TRBV10-3	.	CAISEGGRGTEAFF	TGTGCCATCAGTGAAGGGGGTCGGGGCACTGAAGCTTTCTTT
TRBJ2-5	.	TRBV7-2	.	CASSLRGGWETQYF	TGTGCCAGCAGCTTACGGGGAGGATGGGAGACCCAGTACTTC
TRBJ2-1	.	TRBV28	.	CASSPRLYNEQFF	TGTGCCAGCAGTCCCCGACTATACAATGAGCAGTTCTTC
TRBJ1-2	.	TRBV29-1	.	CSVEEGGGGYTF	TGCAGCGTTGAAGAGGGGGGCGGCGGCTACACCTTC
TRBJ1-1	.	TRBV19	.	CASSARGGGNTEAFF	TGTGCCAGTAGTGCCAGGGGTGGAGGGAACACTGAAGCTTTCTTT
TRBJ2-1	.	TRBV6-5	.	CASSYSMGVEQFF	TGTGCCAGCAGTTACTCGATGGGGGTTGAGCAGTTCTTC
TRBJ2-3	.	TRBV6-2/TRBV6-3	.	CASSYFGGSDTQYF	TGTGCCAGCAGTTACTTCGGAGGTTCAGATACGCAGTATTTT
TRBJ2-6	.	TRBV6-4	.	CASSEGSGANVLTF	TGTGCCAGCAGTGAGGGCTCTGGGGCCAACGTCCTGACTTTC
TRBJ2-1	.	TRBV19	TRBD2	CASSKAGGYYNEQFF	TGTGCCAGTAGTAAAGCGGGGGGTTACTACAATGAGCAGTTCTTC
TRBJ2-7	.	TRBV6-2/TRBV6-3	TRBD2	CASSYSTSGGYEQYF	TGTGCCAGCAGTTACTCTACTAGCGGGGGCTACGAGCAGTACTTC
TRBJ2-2	.	TRBV6-5	TRBD1	CASILTGVTGELFF	TGTGCCAGCATATTGACAGGGGTCACCGGGGAGCTGTTTTTT
TRBJ2-1	few	TRBV15	.	CATSRNGYNEQFF	TGTGCCACCAGCAGAAACGGTTATAATGAGCAGTTCTTC
TRBJ2-6	.	TRBV4-3	.	CASSPRRPSGANVLTF	TGCGCCAGCAGCCCTAGACGGCCCTCTGGGGCCAACGTCCTGACTTTC
TRBJ2-2	once	TRBV5-1	.	CASSLLAGFGELFF	TGCGCCAGCAGCTTGCTAGCCGGGTTCGGGGAGCTGTTTTTT
TRBJ1-2	.	TRBV6-1	.	CASSEGPRNYGYTF	TGTGCCAGCAGTGAAGGGCCCAGGAACTATGGCTACACCTTC
TRBJ2-5	.	TRBV11-2	.	CASSQRQIQETQYF	TGTGCCAGCAGCCAACGACAGATCCAAGAGACCCAGTACTTC
TRBJ1-1	.	TRBV6-5	.	CASRVGQNTEAFF	TGTGCCAGCAGGGTAGGACAGAACACTGAAGCTTTCTTT
TRBJ1-5	.	TRBV6-1	.	CASSFRQGLGQPQHF	TGTGCCAGCAGTTTCCGGCAGGGGCTCGGTCAGCCCCAGCATTTT
TRBJ1-1	.	TRBV15	.	CATSGAMNTEAFF	TGTGCCACCAGCGGGGCGATGAACACTGAAGCTTTCTTT
TRBJ2-3	.	TRBV6-2/TRBV6-3	.	CASSRIHTNTQYF	TGTGCCAGCAGCCGAATCCATACAAATACGCAGTATTTT